The 17 T cell receptor beta chains below all came from one sample that was sequenced in a study of shared clonotypes between healthy human individuals. Clones were sequenced by immunoSEQ multiplex PCR, and TCRdb holds only the in-frame ones, with some missing. The data hold about 480,000 clones, with approximately 79% observed a single time. The sequenced material came from PBMCs. The receptors shown here come from a middle-aged woman in good health. Some clones in this sample may be carry-over from other donors' samples.

The chain uses TRBV9 and TRBJ2-7, with D possibly matching TRBD2 (5 bases). This CDR3 is built from 14 residues. CDR1 and CDR2 from the germline V gene are SGDLS and YYNGEE. The V and J ends lost 0 bases and 2 bases respectively, with 9 bases between them. The CDR3: CASSVGGPPYEQYF. For the CDR3, the DNA is TGTGCCAGCAGCGTAGGCGGGCCCCCCTACGAGCAGTACTTC.

Remarks on this clone: This specimen includes other DNA sequences encoding the same CDR3. This sequence joins TRBV18 and TRBJ2-2; D call uncertain. The CDR3 spans 13 residues. The V end lost 3 bases, the J end lost 3 bases, and 5 bases lay between the germline ends. CDR1 KGHSH and CDR2 LQKENI come from the germline V gene. The chain's CDR3 is CASSPRDTGELFF. CDR3 DNA: TGTGCCAGCTCACCTAGGGACACCGGGGAGCTGTTTTTT. Full variable domain (rest looked up from reference TRBV18 and TRBJ2-2): NAGVMQNPRHLVRRRGQEARLRCSPMKGHSHVYWYRQLPEEGLKFMVYLQKENIIDESGMPKERFSAEFPKEGPSILRIQQVVRGDSAAYFCASSPRDTGELFFGEGSRLTVL.

This sequence joins TRBV9 and TRBJ2-3; 7 nucleotides line up with TRBD2. This CDR3 region has 13 residues. The ends lost 0 bases at V and 10 bases at J; junction bases unmatched: 5. Germline values: CDR1 SGDLS, CDR2 YYNGEE. The CDR3 nucleotides are TGTGCCAGCAGCGTAGAAGTGGGAGGGTCGCAGTATTTT. It is translated as CASSVEVGGSQYF.

The chain employs TRBV19 and TRBJ1-4, with TRBD1 matching over 7 bases. V trimming: 5 bases; J trimming: 11 bases; junction bases outside the gene matches: 14. The CDR3 covers 15 residues. Germline V gene sequence: CDR1 LNHDA, CDR2 SQIVND (reference sequence). This CDR3 is CASSVQGGATGKLFF. In nucleotides, the CDR3 is TGTGCCAGTAGTGTCCAGGGGGGCGCGACGGGGAAACTGTTTTTT.

The chain is built from TRBV6-1 and TRBJ1-6; 8 bases align to TRBD1. Germline V gene sequence: CDR1 MNHNS, CDR2 SASEGT. CDR3 length equals 12 residues. Losses at the gene ends were 6 bases for V and 14 bases for J; bases not matched to a gene: 6. The CDR3 protein is CASRRQGPSLHF. Here the CDR3 DNA reads TGTGCCAGCAGACGACAGGGGCCCTCCCTCCACTTT.

The chain employs TRBV27 and TRBJ2-1, with TRBD2 identical over 12 bases. The CDR3 extends over 17 amino acids. The germline gives CDR1 MNHEY, CDR2 SMNVEV (reference sequence). Trimming at V came to 5 bases and at J to 8 bases, leaving 13 bases not matched to a gene. In DNA form, the CDR3 reads TGTGCCAGCAGTCTACTAGCGGGAGGAAGACAACGCTATGAGCAGTTCTTC. This sequence encodes CASSLLAGGRQRYEQFF.

A few counts support this clone. V usage is TRBV28 and J usage is TRBJ2-4; D unclear. This CDR3 is built from 19 residues. Per the germline V gene, CDR1 is MDHEN and CDR2 is SYDVKM. Trimming pared 4 bases from V and 0 bases from J, leaving 22 bases between. The CDR3 protein is CASSSVADLARLAKNIQYF. CDR3 in DNA: TGTGCCAGCAGTTCGGTCGCCGACTTGGCCAGATTAGCCAAAAACATTCAGTACTTC.

The chain has TRBV30 and TRBJ2-3; 11 positions match TRBD2. Trimming cost V 2 bases and J 2 bases; bases outside gene matches: 3. This CDR3 has 15 residues. Germline V gene lookup returns CDR1 GTSNPN and CDR2 SVGIG (reference sequence). The DNA of the CDR3 is TGTGCCTGGAGTCGACTAGCGGGAACCACAGATACGCAGTATTTT. It encodes CAWSRLAGTTDTQYF. The full variable domain, in which reference TRBV30 and TRBJ2-3 provide the parts outside the CDR3, is SQTIHQWPATLVQPVGSPLSLECTVEGTSNPNLYWYRQAAGRGLQLLFYSVGIGQISSEVPQNLSASRPQDRQFILSSKKLLLSDSGFYLCAWSRLAGTTDTQYFGPGTRLTVL.

The chain uses TRBV7-9 and TRBJ1-6, with a tentative D call TRBD1 (6 bases). Germline V gives CDR1 SEHNR, CDR2 FQNEAQ (reference sequence). This CDR3 has 14 residues. Trimming took 3 bases from V and 11 from J, leaving 14 bases between them. Written as DNA, the CDR3 is TGTGCCAGCAGCTTGGGAGGGGGATTTCCACCCCTCCACTTT. This encodes CASSLGGGFPPLHF.

This clone was counted a few times. Other nucleotide sequences from this sample produce the same CDR3. The V call is TRBV6-1, the J call TRBJ1-1; D unresolved. Germline V lookup: CDR1 MNHNS, CDR2 SASEGT. This CDR3 spans 13 amino acids. The V end lost 4 bases, the J end lost 2 bases, and 8 bases lay between the germline ends. The DNA for the CDR3 is TGTGCCAGCAGTGTGAGGGCTAACACTGAAGCTTTCTTT. Protein: CASSVRANTEAFF.

This clone was detected a few times. The chain carries TRBV19 and TRBJ2-1, with TRBD2 as a possible D gene (6 bases). The V gene's germline CDR1 is LNHDA and CDR2 SQIVND (reference sequence). Deletions cut 4 bases from V and 15 bases from J, with 16 bases between. CDR3 length: 12 amino acids. The CDR3 region is CASSKRGLGPFF. CDR3 in DNA: TGTGCCAGTAGTAAACGGGGGTTAGGTCCGTTCTTC. The entire variable domain, with the rest obtained from reference TRBV19 and TRBJ2-1, is as follows: DGGITQSPKYLFRKEGQNVTLSCEQNLNHDAMYWYRQDPGQGLRLIYYSQIVNDFQKGDIAEGYSVSREKKESFPLTVTSAQKNPTAFYLCASSKRGLGPFFGPGTRLTVL.

A single count supports this clone. The rearrangement links TRBV7-2 to TRBJ2-7, with D possibly matching TRBD2 (5 bases). Deletions cut 5 bases from V and 0 bases from J, with 8 bases between. The CDR3 is 13 residues long. Germline lookup yields CDR1 SGHTA and CDR2 FQGNSA. DNA for the CDR3: TGTGCCAGCAGCGCCGGGAACTCCTACGAGCAGTACTTC. This sequence encodes CASSAGNSYEQYF.

The CDR3: CATGPSGRAKNIQYF. The DNA for the CDR3 is TGTGCCACTGGGCCTAGCGGTAGGGCCAAAAACATTCAGTACTTC. The chain is built from TRBV10-3 and TRBJ2-4; 7 bases line up with TRBD2. This CDR3 comprises 15 residues. Losses at the gene ends were 10 bases for V and 1 base for J; bases not matched to a gene: 10. Germline-derived CDR1 and CDR2 are ENHRY and SYGVKD.

This clone was detected once. This chain links TRBV28 with TRBJ2-7; TRBD2 matches at 9 bases. CDR1 is MDHEN and CDR2 is SYDVKM in the germline V gene. The CDR3 contains 17 residues. Unmatched junction bases numbered 10, after V lost 2 bases and J lost 2 bases. The chain's CDR3 is CASSLRTGLARTYEQYF. The CDR3 DNA is TGTGCCAGCAGTTTAAGAACCGGACTAGCGAGAACCTACGAGCAGTACTTC. Complete variable domain (other parts from reference TRBV28 and TRBJ2-7): DVKVTQSSRYLVKRTGEKVFLECVQDMDHENMFWYRQDPGLGLRLIYFSYDVKMKEKGDIPEGYSVSREKKERFSLILESASTNQTSMYLCASSLRTGLARTYEQYFGPGTRLTVT.

The chain combines TRBV7-9 with TRBJ2-7, with 7 positions matching TRBD1. The CDR3 spans 12 residues. V gave up 5 bases and J gave up 5 bases; unmatched junction bases: 3. The germline gives CDR1 SEHNR, CDR2 FQNEAQ (reference sequence). CDR3 region: CASSTDRDEQYF. CDR3 coding DNA: TGTGCCAGCAGCACAGACAGGGACGAGCAGTACTTC. Full variable domain (missing parts from reference TRBV7-9 and TRBJ2-7): DTGVSQNPRHKITKRGQNVTFRCDPISEHNRLYWYRQTLGQGPEFLTYFQNEAQLEKSRLLSDRFSAERPKGSFSTLEIQRTEQGDSAMYLCASSTDRDEQYFGPGTRLTVT.

V usage is TRBV28 and J usage is TRBJ2-5; 10 bases match TRBD1. V was pared by 6 bases and J by 2 bases, with 6 bases of the junction left unmatched. Germline V CDR1 and CDR2: MDHEN, SYDVKM. CDR3 length: 15 residues. The CDR3 spells CASRSPGQGQETQYF. As DNA, the CDR3 is TGTGCCAGCAGAAGCCCGGGACAGGGGCAAGAGACCCAGTACTTC.

The rearrangement uses TRBV7-3 and TRBJ1-2; TRBD1 agrees at 7 bases. Trimming took 4 bases from V and 6 from J; bases not matched to a gene: 5. CDR1 is SGHTA, CDR2 FQGTGA, per germline. The CDR3 covers 13 residues. The CDR3 DNA sequence: TGTGCCAGCAGCTCCCGACAGGGTCATGGCTACACCTTC. This encodes CASSSRQGHGYTF.